The 30 T cell receptor beta chains listed next were all sequenced from one sample in a study of T-cell reconstitution after alpha-beta-depleted transplantation in children. Unique molecular identifiers were used to barcode this TCRbeta library. TCRdb reanalysed the PCR reads using MiXCR and keeps one entry per CDR3 protein. The sample carries 200,000 to 300,000 distinct CDR3 sequences, around 11% recorded once. The source material was PBMCs from the stem cell graft donor, sampled from the stem cell graft. All receptors derive from a human donor who donated a stem cell graft to a child with acute lymphoblastic leukemia.

This clonotype was seen many times. V gene TRBV15 combines with J gene TRBJ2-1; no firm D call. Germline CDR1 is LNHNV and CDR2 is YYDKDF (reference sequence). The CDR3 contains 12 residues. Trimming took 3 bases from V and 13 from J, leaving 13 bases between them. The DNA of the CDR3 is TGTGCCACCAGCAGTCCAAGCCGTTCACAGTTCTTC. Its protein product is CATSSPSRSQFF.

This clonotype was seen many times. This rearrangement joins TRBV28 to TRBJ2-7; D uncertain. CDR1 is MDHEN and CDR2 is SYDVKM in the germline V gene. The CDR3 spans 13 residues. V was pared by 6 bases and J by 2 bases, with 11 bases between. CDR3 sequence reads: CASRSPPTYEQYF. DNA for the CDR3: TGTGCCAGCAGAAGTCCCCCTACCTACGAGCAGTACTTC.

At least ten counts were recorded for this clonotype. The chain links TRBV5-6 to TRBJ1-5; D gene uncertain. Trimming took off 2 bases at V and 6 bases at J, with 15 bases between the two ends. The CDR3 has 15 residues. The germline gives CDR1 SGHDT, CDR2 YYEEEE. The CDR3 DNA is TGTGCCAGCAGCTTCCGGGAGGGTGCCGGTCAGCCCCAGCATTTT. This sequence encodes CASSFREGAGQPQHF.

This clonotype was found many times. J is TRBJ1-1 and V is TRBV6-2 or TRBV6-3; possible D gene TRBD1, 5 bases. In germline, CDR1 is MNHEY, CDR2 SVGEGT. CDR3 length: 15 amino acids. The V end lost 4 bases, the J end lost 3 bases, and 15 bases lay between the germline ends. The CDR3 bases are TGTGCCAGCAGTTCTGGACGGGGGAGGGACACTGAAGCTTTCTTT. It translates to CASSSGRGRDTEAFF.

This clonotype occurred many times. The chain couples TRBV20-1 to TRBJ2-2; no clear D. This CDR3 has 12 residues. Trimming shortened V by 1 base and J by 5 bases, and 5 bases separated the two germline ends. Germline V lookup: CDR1 DFQATT, CDR2 SNEGSKA (reference sequence). In DNA form, the CDR3 reads TGCAGTGCTAGAGTTCAGACCGGGGAGCTGTTTTTT. Translation gives CSARVQTGELFF.

In its sample, this clonotype was seen many times. V is TRBV30 and J is TRBJ2-7; 11 positions agree with TRBD2. The CDR3 is 16 residues long. With 2 bases clipped from V and 3 bases from J, the junction kept 9 bases outside the gene matches. CDR1 and CDR2 from the germline V gene are GTSNPN and SVGIG (reference sequence). CDR3 sequence reads: CAWSKSSGGRDYEQYF. The CDR3 coding sequence is TGTGCCTGGAGTAAGTCTAGCGGGGGGCGAGACTACGAGCAGTACTTC.

The sample holds many counts of this clonotype. The chain carries TRBV27 and TRBJ2-3; D might be TRBD1 (6 bases). V lost 3 bases and J lost 3, with 13 bases in between. The CDR3 has 15 residues. Germline-derived CDR1 and CDR2 are MNHEY and SMNVEV (reference sequence). CDR3 region: CASSFRPRGTDTQYF. CDR3 DNA: TGTGCCAGCAGTTTCCGTCCAAGGGGGACAGATACGCAGTATTTT.

The V gene is TRBV30, the J gene TRBJ1-2, with D hard to call. V lost 0 bases and J lost 5, with 7 bases in between. This CDR3 spans 12 amino acids. The germline V gene encodes CDR1 GTSNPN and CDR2 SVGIG (reference sequence). CDR3 protein: CAWSVGDYGYTF. The CDR3 DNA reads TGTGCCTGGAGTGTGGGTGATTATGGCTACACCTTC.

Many counts were recorded for this clonotype. This chain joins TRBV20-1 and TRBJ1-2; D is ambiguous. The CDR3 totals 16 residues. V lost 3 bases to trimming and J lost 8 bases, with 25 bases between them. From germline, CDR1 is DFQATT and CDR2 SNEGSKA (reference sequence). The CDR3 spells CSASHLSGRDGEGYTF. The CDR3 coding sequence is TGCAGTGCTAGCCATCTTTCGGGGAGGGATGGGGAAGGCTACACCTTC.

In this sample, this clonotype turned up many times. V usage is TRBV14 and J usage is TRBJ2-5; 11 bases align to TRBD2. The CDR3 has 16 residues. Germline V gives CDR1 SGHDN, CDR2 FVKESK. The junction had 4 bases not matched to a gene; V was cut back by 3 bases and J by 1 base. The CDR3 loop reads CASSQTSGAAQETQYF. DNA of the CDR3: TGTGCCAGCAGCCAGACTAGCGGGGCCGCCCAAGAGACCCAGTACTTC.

In this sample, this clonotype turned up many times. The chain joins TRBV19 to TRBJ1-5; maybe TRBD1 (6 bases). The CDR3 is made up of 14 amino acids. The germline gives CDR1 LNHDA, CDR2 SQIVND (reference sequence). Trimming stripped 5 bases from V and 7 bases from J, with 15 bases between. The CDR3 DNA sequence: TGTGCCAGTAGTCCGACAGGTCTGCTGCAGCCCCAGCATTTT. This encodes CASSPTGLLQPQHF.

This clonotype was detected many times. V is TRBV29-1 and J is TRBJ2-7; 12 bases fit TRBD1. CDR3 length: 14 residues. CDR1 SQVTM and CDR2 ANQGSEA come from the germline V gene. V lost 5 bases and J lost 6; bases outside the gene matches: 8. The CDR3: CSVYYWDRGREQYF. The CDR3 DNA follows: TGCAGCGTTTATTACTGGGACAGGGGGCGCGAGCAGTACTTC.

Remarks on this clonotype: This could be a read error, since a much larger clone is one nucleotide away. This rearrangement joins TRBV5-1 to TRBJ2-2; D call uncertain. CDR1 is SGHRS, CDR2 YFSETQ, per germline. The CDR3 is 17 residues long. The ends were cut back, 0 bases at V and 4 bases at J, with 16 bases in the middle. The CDR3 DNA sequence: TGCGCCAGCAGCTTGGGTCCCCGACTGGCACCCACCGGGGAGCTGTTTTTT. Amino acid sequence: CASSLGPRLAPTGELFF.

This clonotype was observed at least ten times. V usage is TRBV12-3 or TRBV12-4 and J usage is TRBJ1-1; D gene ambiguous. The CDR3 contains 12 residues. V was trimmed by 1 base and J by 8 bases, leaving 8 bases between them. The CDR3, as DNA: TGTGCCAGCAGTTTAGTTCTGAGGGAAGCTTTCTTT. Protein product: CASSLVLREAFF.

With regard to this clonotype: This may be a read error, as it is one base from a much larger clone. J is TRBJ2-7 and V is TRBV6-5; TRBD2 agrees at 7 bases. The CDR3 covers 14 residues. V shed 4 bases, J shed 0 bases, and the junction held 3 bases outside the gene matches. Per germline, CDR1 MNHEY and CDR2 SVGAGI. The CDR3 region is CASSSGRSSYEQYF. The CDR3 DNA is TGTGCCAGCAGTTCCGGGAGGAGCTCCTACGAGCAGTACTTC.

This clonotype was seen at least ten times. The chain couples TRBV27 to TRBJ1-2; D gene uncertain. CDR1 MNHEY and CDR2 SMNVEV come from the germline V gene (reference sequence). There are 15 residues in the CDR3. V was cut by 1 base and J by 2 bases, with 11 bases left in between. In nucleotides, the CDR3 is TGTGCCAGCAGTTTATTGGCGGGGAGAAACTATGGCTACACCTTC. This encodes CASSLLAGRNYGYTF.

This clonotype was found many times. The chain is built from TRBV7-6 and TRBJ1-6, with 7 bases matching TRBD1. After removal of 6 bases from V and 5 bases from J, the junction contained 4 bases not matched to a gene. The CDR3 runs to 14 residues. Germline values: CDR1 SGHVS, CDR2 FNYEAQ. CDR3 residues: CASSSGQDNSPLHF. In DNA form, the CDR3 reads TGTGCCAGCAGTTCAGGACAGGATAATTCACCCCTCCACTTT. The full variable domain, completed using reference TRBV7-6 and TRBJ1-6, is GAGVSQSPRYKVTKRGQDVALRCDPISGHVSLYWYRQALGQGPEFLTYFNYEAQQDKSGLPNDRFSAERPEGSISTLTIQRTEQRDSAMYRCASSSGQDNSPLHFGNGTRLTVT.

This clonotype was seen repeatedly, ten times or more. For the CDR3, the DNA is TGTGCCAGCAGCGCCTATTTGACAGATACGCAGTATTTT. The encoded protein is CASSAYLTDTQYF. V usage is TRBV6-6 and J usage is TRBJ2-3; D remains unclear. The CDR3 extends over 13 amino acids. Per the germline V gene, CDR1 is MNHNY and CDR2 is SVGAGI (reference sequence). V dropped 6 bases and J dropped 3 bases, with 10 bases sitting between them.

This clonotype has a handful of counts. The chain is built from TRBV6-2 or TRBV6-3 and TRBJ1-3; D unclear. The CDR3 covers 13 residues. The germline CDR1 and CDR2 sequences are MNHEY and SVGEGT. Deletions cut 6 bases from V and 2 bases from J, with 8 bases between. The CDR3 nucleotides are TGTGCCAGCAGAGATTTGCCTGGAAACACCATATATTTT. Translated, it gives CASRDLPGNTIYF.

This clonotype was picked up many times. The J gene is TRBJ1-1, the V gene TRBV12-3 or TRBV12-4, with D uncertain. There are 11 residues in the CDR3. V was shortened by 5 bases and J by 6 bases, with 7 bases between the two germline ends. This chain's CDR3 is CASSRYPEAFF. CDR3 DNA sequence: TGTGCCAGCAGTCGTTACCCTGAAGCTTTCTTT.

Many counts were recorded for this clonotype. The CDR3, as DNA: TGCAGTGCTGTGGGTCTCAGGATCAACTACGAGCAGTACTTC. This translates into CSAVGLRINYEQYF. The gene calls are TRBV20-1 and TRBJ2-7; no firm D call. Trimming stripped 5 bases from V and 3 bases from J, with 17 bases between. The germline V gene encodes CDR1 DFQATT and CDR2 SNEGSKA (reference sequence). The CDR3 totals 14 residues.

Note on this clonotype: A much larger clone lies one base from this, so it may be a read error. The chain links TRBV5-1 to TRBJ2-6; the D call may be TRBD1 or TRBD2 (5 bases each). Germline CDR1 SGHRS, CDR2 YFSETQ. The CDR3 is 17 residues long. The CDR3 reads CASSLGVQRAGANGLTF. The CDR3 DNA is TGCGCCAGCAGCTTGGGGGTTCAGAGGGCTGGGGCCAACGGCCTGACTTTC.

Many counts were recorded for this clonotype. This chain uses TRBV2 with TRBJ1-5; 8 nucleotides line up with TRBD1. The J segment lost 0 bases and the V segment lost 6 bases, leaving 7 bases of the junction unmatched. This CDR3 has 16 residues. Germline V gene sequence: CDR1 SNHLY, CDR2 FYNNEI. The DNA for the CDR3 is TGTGCCAGCAGGGGGACAGGTGGAGTTAGCAATCAGCCCCAGCATTTT. Protein: CASRGTGGVSNQPQHF.

This clonotype was picked up many times. The chain employs TRBV6-1 and TRBJ2-2; a possible D gene is TRBD2 (6 bases). The CDR3 runs to 15 residues. The germline gives CDR1 MNHNS, CDR2 SASEGT. Trimming pared 6 bases from V and 1 base from J, leaving 12 bases between. The CDR3: CASRTGDWNTGELFF. The DNA for the CDR3 is TGTGCCAGCAGGACCGGGGACTGGAACACCGGGGAGCTGTTTTTT.

On this clonotype itself: Just one base apart from a much larger clone, this may be a read error. The chain carries TRBV3-1 and TRBJ1-5; D remains ambiguous. The CDR3 contains 15 residues. Looked up from germline, CDR1 is LGHDT and CDR2 is YNNKEL (reference sequence). V was cut by 1 base and J by 5 bases, with 12 bases left in between. The CDR3 sequence: CASSQGTGRDQPQHF. The CDR3 coding sequence is TGTGCCAGCAGCCAAGGTACCGGGAGGGATCAGCCCCAGCATTTT.

This clonotype was picked up many times. J is TRBJ2-7 and V is TRBV28; no definite D call. The CDR3 sequence is 14 residues long. Germline V gene sequence: CDR1 MDHEN, CDR2 SYDVKM. V gave up 5 bases and J gave up 4 bases, with 15 bases separating them. CDR3 coding DNA: TGTGCCAGCAGTCCACGCCTGCCCCCGTACGAGCAGTACTTC. Amino acids: CASSPRLPPYEQYF.

The chain carries TRBV20-1 and TRBJ1-1; D is ambiguous. V lost 0 bases and J 5 bases, leaving 13 bases between the germline ends. Germline values: CDR1 DFQATT, CDR2 SNEGSKA (reference sequence). The CDR3 is made up of 14 amino acids. The CDR3: CSARDRGMRTEAFF. For the CDR3, the DNA is TGCAGTGCTAGAGATAGAGGGATGCGGACTGAAGCTTTCTTT.

This clonotype was recorded many times. The chain is built from TRBV7-2 and TRBJ1-1; D is perhaps TRBD1 (5 bases). This CDR3 has 12 amino acids. Trimming removed 4 bases from V and 10 bases from J, with 13 bases in between. Germline loops: CDR1 SGHTA, CDR2 FQGNSA. DNA for the CDR3: TGTGCCAGCAGCTCCTTGGACGGGGGAGCTTTCTTT. Translated: CASSSLDGGAFF.

This rearrangement joins TRBV6-2 or TRBV6-3 to TRBJ2-1; D gene unclear. The V gene's germline CDR1 is MNHEY and CDR2 SVGEGT. The V end was cut by 0 bases, the J end by 3 bases, with 15 bases between. This CDR3 spans 17 amino acids. The CDR3 coding sequence is TGTGCCAGCAGTTACTCTCGAGTCCCTACCGTCTACAATGAGCAGTTCTTC. Translated: CASSYSRVPTVYNEQFF.

The sample holds many counts of this clonotype. The J gene is TRBJ1-2, the V gene TRBV15, with no clear D. Trimming took 0 bases from V and 4 from J, leaving 9 bases between them. The CDR3 spans 14 residues. Germline loops: CDR1 LNHNV, CDR2 YYDKDF (reference sequence). CDR3 sequence: CATSREFRLYGYTF. The DNA of the CDR3 is TGTGCCACCAGCAGAGAATTCCGCCTCTATGGCTACACCTTC.